The source of this T cell receptor beta chain is a study of early T cells in non-severe SARS-CoV-2 infection. Study context: Sequencing used unsorted whole-blood bulk RNA, so chains lack pairing.

V shed 0 bases and J shed 3 bases, with 9 bases lying between them. This CDR3 region has 14 residues. This clonotype has just one count. Unique molecular identifiers were attached to individual cDNA molecules. TCRdb processed the 5' RACE reads anew with MiXCR; each CDR3 protein has one entry. Counted here are some 90,000 distinct CDR3 sequences, more than 12% occurring once; the ten biggest clones make up 5.5%. What was sequenced was whole blood. This TCR was recovered from an adult who was a healthcare worker with PCR-confirmed SARS-CoV-2 infection or an uninfected control (not recorded which). The chain links TRBV23-1 to TRBJ2-7, with a tentative D call TRBD1 (5 bases). TRBV23-1 is placed among ORFs of uncertain function. CDR3 sequence (DNA): TGCGCCAGCAGTCAATCAAGGGGAATCTACGAGCAGTACTTC. Protein sequence: CASSQSRGIYEQYF.